These 17 T cell receptor beta chains were all obtained from the same sample, sequenced in a study of OX40 agonist ivuxolimab in advanced cancers. TCRdb's table, derived via immunoSEQ multiplex PCR, lists solely in-frame clones and lacks some. The data contain approximately 61,000 clones, about 89% of them singletons. The sequencing used CD4+ or CD8+ T cells sorted from blood, collected in a trial of the OX40 agonist ivuxolimab. The receptors originated from an adult with an advanced solid tumor such as melanoma, head and neck, liver or kidney cancer.

The chain recombines TRBV5-4 with TRBJ2-7; 8 nucleotides match TRBD2. The CDR3 runs 15 residues. Germline V lookup: CDR1 SGHNT, CDR2 YYREEE (reference sequence). With 4 bases clipped from V and 2 bases from J, the junction kept 8 bases outside the gene matches. The CDR3: CASSPLGGGTYEQYF. The CDR3 nucleotides read TGTGCCAGCAGCCCACTCGGGGGGGGGACCTACGAGCAGTACTTC.

The V call is TRBV10-2, the J call TRBJ1-1; a possible D gene is TRBD1 (5 bases). The CDR3 runs to 14 residues. The germline V gene has CDR1 WSHSY and CDR2 SAAADI. The ends were cut back, 7 bases at V and 5 bases at J, with 17 bases in the middle. The CDR3 protein is CASTPRGSRTEAFF. CDR3 nucleotides: TGCGCCAGCACGCCCCGGGGGTCCCGTACTGAAGCTTTCTTT.

The chain uses TRBV6-5 and TRBJ2-7, with D uncertain. CDR1 is MNHEY and CDR2 is SVGAGI in the germline V gene. The CDR3 covers 13 residues. V was clipped by 0 bases and J by 5 bases, with 8 bases between them. Here the CDR3 reads CASSYSFPNEQYF. For the CDR3, the DNA is TGTGCCAGCAGTTACTCTTTCCCTAACGAGCAGTACTTC.

V gene TRBV7-8 combines with J gene TRBJ2-7, with D perhaps TRBD2 (5 bases). Germline lookup yields CDR1 SGHVS and CDR2 FQNEAQ. Trimming shortened V by 5 bases and J by 0 bases, and 11 bases separated the two germline ends. This CDR3 is 14 amino acids long. The DNA of the CDR3 is TGTGCCAGCAGCAAACAACGGGACTCCTACGAGCAGTACTTC. It is translated as CASSKQRDSYEQYF.

This clone came up once. The genes are TRBV19 and TRBJ1-2; D gene unclear. This CDR3 region has 14 residues. Germline CDR1 is LNHDA and CDR2 is SQIVND (reference sequence). Trimming removed 5 bases from V and 2 bases from J, with 12 bases in between. The CDR3 reads CASSPPRENYGYTF. The CDR3 coding sequence is TGTGCCAGTAGTCCCCCGAGGGAGAACTATGGCTACACCTTC.

The V and J genes are TRBV11-2 and TRBJ2-7, with a tentative D call TRBD2 (5 bases). There are 14 residues in the CDR3. V shed 6 bases and J shed 5 bases, with 17 bases lying between them. Germline CDR1 SGHAT, CDR2 FQNNGV. The CDR3 spells CASSQGLRSHEQYF. CDR3 nucleotides: TGTGCCAGCAGTCAAGGACTCCGATCCCACGAGCAGTACTTC.

This chain connects TRBV6-5 to TRBJ1-5; D not resolved. This CDR3 contains 13 residues. V was cut by 6 bases and J by 5 bases, with 11 bases left in between. From germline, CDR1 is MNHEY and CDR2 SVGAGI. CDR3 sequence (DNA): TGTGCCAGCAGCCTCGGTCCATATCAGCCCCAGCATTTT. Protein sequence: CASSLGPYQPQHF.

This chain connects TRBV15 to TRBJ1-2; D not certain. Between the trimmed V and J ends, which lost 0 bases and 2 bases, there was a span of 7 bases. This CDR3 is built from 14 residues. Germline V gene sequence: CDR1 LNHNV, CDR2 YYDKDF (reference sequence). The CDR3 nucleotides read TGTGCCACCAGCAGAGATGACACAAACTATGGCTACACCTTC. Translation gives CATSRDDTNYGYTF. The variable domain in full, with the rest retrieved from reference TRBV15 and TRBJ1-2, is DAMVIQNPRYQVTQFGKPVTLSCSQTLNHNVMYWYQQKSSQAPKLLFHYYDKDFNNEADTPDNFQSRRPNTSFCFLDIRSPGLGDTAMYLCATSRDDTNYGYTFGSGTRLTVV.

This CDR3 is CASSEIRLAGVETQYF. The CDR3 coding sequence is TGTGCCAGCAGTGAAATTCGGCTAGCGGGAGTAGAGACCCAGTACTTC. The rearrangement uses TRBV6-1 and TRBJ2-5, with TRBD2 identical over 10 bases. Germline V gene sequence: CDR1 MNHNS, CDR2 SASEGT. V gave up 2 bases and J gave up 4 bases; unmatched junction bases: 7. This CDR3 region has 16 residues.

This chain connects TRBV6-1 to TRBJ1-1, with TRBD1 identical over 8 bases. The V gene's germline CDR1 is MNHNS and CDR2 SASEGT. This CDR3 has 14 residues. The J segment lost 4 bases and the V segment lost 5 bases, leaving 6 bases of the junction unmatched. CDR3 in DNA: TGTGCCAGCAGTCCCAGGGGGCGAGGCACTGAAGCTTTCTTT. It translates to CASSPRGRGTEAFF.

The V gene is TRBV28, the J gene TRBJ1-2, with D perhaps matching TRBD1 (6 bases). The V gene lost 2 bases and the J gene lost 6 bases, with 13 bases spanning the gap. The CDR3 has 14 residues. CDR1 is MDHEN and CDR2 is SYDVKM in the germline V gene. CDR3 residues: CASSLLSGGDGYTF. For the CDR3, the DNA is TGTGCCAGCAGTTTACTTAGCGGGGGCGATGGCTACACCTTC.

CDR3 nucleotides: TGTGCCAGCAGCCCGGGGACAGACTATGGCTACACCTTC. It yields the protein CASSPGTDYGYTF. The chain is built from TRBV6-1 and TRBJ1-2; 7 positions agree with TRBD1. The CDR3 runs to 13 residues. Trimming cost V 6 bases and J 3 bases; bases outside gene matches: 4. Germline values: CDR1 MNHNS, CDR2 SASEGT.

The gene calls are TRBV4-2 and TRBJ1-4, with 7 bases lining up with TRBD1. Germline CDR1 LGHNA, CDR2 YNFKEQ. The CDR3 has 16 amino acids. Trimming took 2 bases from V and 0 from J; bases not matched to a gene: 3. CDR3 sequence: CASSQFGTATNEKLFF. DNA for the CDR3: TGTGCCAGCAGCCAATTCGGGACAGCAACTAATGAAAAACTGTTTTTT.

The V call is TRBV7-2, the J call TRBJ2-1, with D perhaps matching TRBD2 (5 bases). Germline values: CDR1 SGHTA, CDR2 FQGNSA. Trimming removed 1 base from V and 0 bases from J, with 7 bases in between. CDR3 length: 15 residues. Here the CDR3 DNA reads TGTGCCAGCAGCTTAGTCGGGGACTCCTACAATGAGCAGTTCTTC. Residues: CASSLVGDSYNEQFF.

CDR3 DNA: TGTGCCAGCAGTCCTAAGGGCTCCCCGATTGGGGAGCTGTTTTTT. Translated, it gives CASSPKGSPIGELFF. V gene TRBV27 combines with J gene TRBJ2-2; D remains unclear. The germline gives CDR1 MNHEY, CDR2 SMNVEV (reference sequence). The CDR3 length is 15 residues. Deletions cut 5 bases from V and 8 bases from J, with 18 bases between.

This sequence joins TRBV2 and TRBJ1-5; tentatively, D is TRBD1 (5 bases). The V gene lost 5 bases and the J gene lost 2 bases, with 7 bases spanning the gap. The length of the CDR3 is 13 residues. Germline V gene lookup returns CDR1 SNHLY and CDR2 FYNNEI. CDR3 sequence reads: CASSRDGNQPQHF. The CDR3 nucleotides read TGTGCCAGCAGTAGGGACGGCAATCAGCCCCAGCATTTT.

This clone appeared a single time. The chain has TRBV6-6 and TRBJ2-6; no reliable D call. Germline V gives CDR1 MNHNY, CDR2 SVGAGI (reference sequence). The CDR3 loop spans 14 amino acids. Trimming shortened V by 6 bases and J by 0 bases, and 6 bases separated the two germline ends. The CDR3 protein is CASSDYSGANVLTF. CDR3 coding DNA: TGTGCCAGCAGCGATTACTCTGGGGCCAACGTCCTGACTTTC.